Included here is one T cell receptor beta chain sequence, with context. A single count supports this clone. This clone's antigen is unknown. Per-base qualities were not stored, and no clone one base away is much larger. The data are from a study of shared clonotypes between healthy human individuals (dated by TCRdb to 2020 to 2021). A note on the overall study: Two women and three men aged 18 to 49 years were included in the cohort. Per donor, three plates each were used for CD4 naive and CD4 memory, two for CD8 naive, and one for CD8 memory. Blood TCR repertoires of roughly five healthy adults were deeply sequenced to estimate repertoire size and the extent of clonotype sharing between individuals. To increase sequencing depth and limit assay-specific biases, TCR repertoire library preparation and sequencing were carried out by different laboratories using diverse techniques. Between about 0.8 and 9 billion PBMCs per donor were obtained by leukapheresis.

Donors were healthy HIV-negative adults with no recently reported acute infections or vaccinations. All donors were Caucasian adults living in Nashville, Tennessee, USA. Magnetic negative selection was used to enrich CD4+ T cells, after which naive cells were positively selected on CD45RA and the negative fraction became the memory subset. After blood collection by leukapheresis, PBMCs were isolated using Ficoll-Histopaque density gradient centrifugation and then cryopreserved in the vapor phase of liquid nitrogen. Analytical flow cytometry was used to check the purity and quantity of every magnetically sorted T cell population. Genomic DNA was isolated from each sorted fraction and quantified by UV absorbance on a Nanodrop 2000c. The cysteine opens and the phenylalanine closes a CDR3 of 16 amino acids. CDR3 DNA only is kept here, 48 bases in frame from base 1. V and J are truncated by 1 base and 4 bases respectively, leaving an intervening sequence of 16 bases. From a lookup of the germline V gene, CDR1 and CDR2 are SGHTA and FQGNSA.

TCR CDR3 regions were amplified from genomic DNA by multiplex PCR using the deep immunoSEQ assay. For each cell subset, the extracted genomic DNA was distributed evenly across all wells of several immunoSEQ 96-well plates, and each plate served as one replicate. For sorted subsets, 200 to 250 ng of genomic DNA, equivalent to 30,000 or so T cell genomes, went into each replicate PCR. The purified libraries were quantified using a Qubit 3.0 fluorometer, sized with a Bioanalyzer 2100, and then quantified again using the KAPA Library Quantification kit. A separate single-read 150-cycle Illumina NextSeq 550 flow cell was used to sequence each immunoSEQ 96-well plate. The paper's processing steps were these. Because the immunoSEQ output held only junctional sequences and lacked quality scores, the filtering could not match the filtering applied to full-length reads. To assign V/J genes and CDR3, sequences were annotated using PyIR, a Python wrapper for IgBLAST v1.9, with IMGT germline references. Reads were removed for weak V/J assignments (E-value above 1e-6), missing CDR3, stop codons, out-of-frame junctions, or ambiguous translated residues. V3J clonotypes were defined as sequences sharing an identical inferred V gene, J gene, and CDR3 amino acid sequence. To compute the percentage overlap between repertoires, the number of shared unique clonotypes was divided by the size of the smaller repertoire. Repertoire richness was assessed with RTK rarefaction, the Chao1 estimator, and Recon v2.1 estimates of unobserved clonotypes. For all TCRbeta clonotypes obtained by the gDNA method from four donors, generation probabilities were computed with OLGA. TCRdb stores this immuneACCESS table with in-frame sequences only. Part of the clones is absent; in the studies checked, under half of the shortfall reflects unresolved V genes, and no reason is known for the rest. That table is the source of V, J and clone size, and D and trimming were worked out from the DNA. Within this sample are some 2.4 million clones, with 80% to 95% of them counted one time only. 0.35% to 0.45% of the sample comes from the top ten.

The paper as a whole reports these results and caveats: Compared with non-shared clonotypes, clonotypes shared by all four sorted-subset donors had higher generation probabilities. Sampling was restricted to blood, and TCR repertoires in tissues likely differ from the TCR repertoires found in blood. Even with the large sequencing depth, rarefaction of the sorted-subset datasets indicated that sequencing was incomplete. Pairwise subsampling led to the expectation that sequencing depth would affect the degree of clonotype sharing among donors. Estimated clonotype richness was generally larger for naive than for memory subsets. Because the study included only a small number of donors, the genetic and exposure-history diversity represented was limited. Approximately 5% of naive CD4, more than 3% of naive CD8, roughly 2.5% of memory CD4, and more than 0.35% of memory CD8 clonotypes were shared across four donors.

The receptor comes from a man in his late teens or twenties in good health. Some clones in this sample may be carry-over from other donors' samples. Sequences were obtained from naive CD4+ T cells from PBMCs. Per the publication, the cell subset or site label means: CD45RA+ positively selected. The rearrangement joined TRBV7-2 to TRBJ2-5; possibly the D gene is TRBD2, per 7 matching bases. This receptor carries the CDR3 CASSLVGGGRGETQYF. At the DNA level, the sequence is TGTGCCAGCAGCTTAGTTGGCGGGGGCAGGGGAGAGACCCAGTACTTC.